The clone carrying this T cell receptor (beta chain) appeared many times. The target antigen is unknown. MiXCR was run by TCRdb on the multiplex PCR reads, yielding one entry per CDR3 protein. The repertoire holds more than 250,000 distinct CDR3 sequences, with around 30% as singletons. This sample was taken from a study of breast tumors, draining lymph nodes, adjacent tissues. Overall study findings and caveats: Findings are consistent with lymph node origin and intratumoral expansion of most tumor T cells. Luminal-like breast cancer showed significantly greater tumor-nontumor repertoire similarity than basal-like breast cancer did. That most tumor T cells come from lymph nodes remained unproven. Tumor TCR diversity was below lymph nodes but above nontumor tissue.

Breast cancer patients provided tissue from their axillary draining lymph nodes. The sequence was collected from a female donor with breast cancer. Some clones in this sample may be carry-over from other donors' samples. Sequenced input: axillary lymph node tissue.

Here the CDR3 DNA reads TGTGCCAGCAGTCAACAGGGAGGTGGAGAGCAGTACTTC. Its translation: CASSQQGGGEQYF. This chain links TRBV2 with TRBJ2-7; D assignment may be TRBD1 or TRBD2 (6 bases each). Germline CDR1 and CDR2: SNHLY and FYNNEI. This CDR3 comprises 13 residues. The V end was cut by 5 bases, the J end by 7 bases, with 15 bases between.